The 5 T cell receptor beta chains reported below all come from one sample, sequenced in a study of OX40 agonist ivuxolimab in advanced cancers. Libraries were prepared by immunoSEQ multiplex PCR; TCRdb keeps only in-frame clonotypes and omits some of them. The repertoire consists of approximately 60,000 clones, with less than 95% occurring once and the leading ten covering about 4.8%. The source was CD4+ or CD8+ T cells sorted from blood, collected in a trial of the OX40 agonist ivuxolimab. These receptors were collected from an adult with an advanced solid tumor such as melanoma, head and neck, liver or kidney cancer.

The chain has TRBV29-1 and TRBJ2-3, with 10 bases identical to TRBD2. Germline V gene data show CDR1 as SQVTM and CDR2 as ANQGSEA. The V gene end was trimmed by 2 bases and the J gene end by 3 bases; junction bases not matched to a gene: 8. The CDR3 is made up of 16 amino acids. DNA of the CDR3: TGCAGCGTTGAAATGCTAGCGGGAGCCCGGACAGATACGCAGTATTTT. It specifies CSVEMLAGARTDTQYF.

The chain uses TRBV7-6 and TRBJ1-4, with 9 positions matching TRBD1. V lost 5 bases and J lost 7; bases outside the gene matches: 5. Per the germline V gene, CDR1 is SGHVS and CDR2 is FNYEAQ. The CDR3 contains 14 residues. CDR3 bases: TGTGCCAGCAGCCTACAGGGGGCCAGTGAAAAACTGTTTTTT. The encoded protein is CASSLQGASEKLFF.

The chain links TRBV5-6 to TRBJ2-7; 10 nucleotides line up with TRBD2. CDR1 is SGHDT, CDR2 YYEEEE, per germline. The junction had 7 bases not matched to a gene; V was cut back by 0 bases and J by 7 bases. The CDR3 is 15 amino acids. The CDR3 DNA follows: TGTGCCAGCAGCTTGGGGAGCGGGAGGGCCGAAGAGCAGTACTTC. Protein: CASSLGSGRAEEQYF.

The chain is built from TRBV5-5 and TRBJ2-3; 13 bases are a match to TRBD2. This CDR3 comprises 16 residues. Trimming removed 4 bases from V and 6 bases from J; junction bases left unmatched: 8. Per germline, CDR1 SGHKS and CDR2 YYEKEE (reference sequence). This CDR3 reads CASSPPTSGRTDTQYF. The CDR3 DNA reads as TGTGCCAGCAGCCCGCCGACTAGCGGGAGGACGGATACGCAGTATTTT.

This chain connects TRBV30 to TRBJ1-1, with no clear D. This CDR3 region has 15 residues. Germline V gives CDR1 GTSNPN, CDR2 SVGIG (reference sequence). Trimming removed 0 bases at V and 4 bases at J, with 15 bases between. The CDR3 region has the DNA TGTGCCTGGAGTGTAGGACCGGGGTTGGGCACTGAAGCTTTCTTT. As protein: CAWSVGPGLGTEAFF. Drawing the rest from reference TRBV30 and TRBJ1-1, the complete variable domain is SQTIHQWPATLVQPVGSPLSLECTVEGTSNPNLYWYRQAAGRGLQLLFYSVGIGQISSEVPQNLSASRPQDRQFILSSKKLLLSDSGFYLCAWSVGPGLGTEAFFGQGTRLTVV.